The 18 T cell receptor beta chains below were found in one sample sequenced in a study. TCRdb processed the 5' RACE reads anew with MiXCR; each CDR3 protein has one entry. The table lists under 35,000 distinct CDR3 sequences, around 22% of them singletons. Input material: memory CD4+ T cells sorted from blood. As for subset: memory CD4+ T cells, CD4+CD45RO+CD25-. These TCRs come from a female donor with breast cancer.

V usage is TRBV20-1 and J usage is TRBJ2-7; 7 bases agree with TRBD2. J lost 3 bases, V lost 3 bases, and 5 bases had no gene match. Germline CDR1 and CDR2: DFQATT and SNEGSKA (reference sequence). The CDR3 covers 13 residues. The CDR3 DNA is TGCAGTGCTAGCGGGAGGAACTTCTACGAGCAGTACTTC. It is translated as CSASGRNFYEQYF.

This clonotype turned up a few times. V usage is TRBV20-1 and J usage is TRBJ1-5; D possibly corresponds to TRBD1 (5 bases). This CDR3 comprises 12 residues. CDR1 and CDR2 (germline): DFQATT, SNEGSKA (reference sequence). Trimming left V 1 base short and J 6 bases short, with 7 bases between. CDR3 sequence (DNA): TGCAGTGCTAGAGGGGGCGGTCAGCCCCAGCATTTT. It translates to CSARGGGQPQHF.

As for this clonotype: A single base separates this from a much larger clone, so it may be a read error. This sequence joins TRBV12-3 or TRBV12-4 and TRBJ1-2; the D is unclear. The CDR3 sequence is 12 residues long. The V end was cut by 4 bases, the J end by 7 bases, with 10 bases between. DNA for the CDR3: TGTGCCAGCAGTTCACGACTTAGTGGCTACACCTTC. Residues: CASSSRLSGYTF.

This clonotype has a count of ten or more. This rearrangement joins TRBV14 to TRBJ2-2, with D unclear. V lost 1 base and J 5 bases, leaving 14 bases between the germline ends. Germline values: CDR1 SGHDN, CDR2 FVKESK. This CDR3 is built from 16 residues. The CDR3 loop reads CASSQGFMGWTGELFF. As DNA, the CDR3 is TGTGCCAGCAGCCAAGGTTTTATGGGGTGGACCGGGGAGCTGTTTTTT.

The chain joins TRBV7-3 to TRBJ1-2, with 9 nucleotides matching TRBD1. Trimming removed 5 bases from V and 4 bases from J; junction bases left unmatched: 5. In germline, CDR1 is SGHTA, CDR2 FQGTGA. The CDR3 consists of 14 residues. In DNA form, the CDR3 reads TGTGCCAGCAGCCCAACAGGGGGCACCTATGGCTACACCTTC. Translating it yields CASSPTGGTYGYTF.

In its sample, this clonotype was seen a few times. The V and J genes are TRBV27 and TRBJ2-1; D is possibly TRBD2 (5 bases). The V and J ends lost 4 bases and 2 bases respectively, with 9 bases between them. This CDR3 is 14 amino acids long. Germline V gene data show CDR1 as MNHEY and CDR2 as SMNVEV (reference sequence). As DNA, the CDR3 is TGTGCCAGCAGTTACTCGGGAACCTACAATGAGCAGTTCTTC. Amino acid sequence: CASSYSGTYNEQFF.

This clonotype was observed once. The V call is TRBV7-8, the J call TRBJ1-5, with a weak D call TRBD1 (6 bases). V was shortened by 2 bases and J by 4 bases, with 12 bases between the two germline ends. Germline V gene data show CDR1 as SGHVS and CDR2 as FQNEAQ. The CDR3 totals 15 residues. CDR3 region: CASSLLDSGNQPQHF. The CDR3 region has the DNA TGTGCCAGCAGCTTATTGGACAGCGGGAATCAGCCCCAGCATTTT.

Only a few counts were recorded for this clonotype. V usage is TRBV9 and J usage is TRBJ2-7; D uncertain. The V gene's germline CDR1 is SGDLS and CDR2 YYNGEE. V shed 3 bases and J shed 0 bases, with 13 bases lying between them. The CDR3 loop spans 15 amino acids. CDR3 region: CASSAGPESSYEQYF. The CDR3 DNA sequence: TGTGCCAGCAGCGCGGGCCCCGAAAGCTCCTACGAGCAGTACTTC.

The chain couples TRBV18 to TRBJ1-2, with no clear D. CDR1 KGHSH and CDR2 LQKENI come from the germline V gene. The CDR3 totals 16 residues. Trimming removed 1 base from V and 4 bases from J, with 16 bases in between. This chain's CDR3 is CASSPQVSGLSYGYTF. The CDR3 nucleotides are TGTGCCAGCTCACCACAGGTGAGCGGTTTATCCTATGGCTACACCTTC.

The chain employs TRBV20-1 and TRBJ1-2; 8 bases are a match to TRBD1. V shed 5 bases and J 4 bases; nucleotides not matched to a gene: 12. The CDR3 contains 15 residues. The germline CDR1 and CDR2 sequences are DFQATT and SNEGSKA (reference sequence). Here the CDR3 DNA reads TGCAGTGCTCAATCGGACAGGGACCTATTCTATGGCTACACCTTC. Amino acid sequence: CSAQSDRDLFYGYTF.

The rearrangement links TRBV27 to TRBJ1-5, with 8 bases identical to TRBD1. CDR1 is MNHEY and CDR2 is SMNVEV in the germline V gene (reference sequence). The junction had 5 bases not matched to a gene; V was cut back by 3 bases and J by 7 bases. This CDR3 region has 14 residues. The CDR3 loop is CASSFGQGNQPQHF. In DNA, the CDR3 is TGTGCCAGCAGTTTCGGACAGGGAAACCAGCCCCAGCATTTT.

The chain uses TRBV12-3 or TRBV12-4 and TRBJ2-2, with 9 bases matching TRBD1. The CDR3 loop spans 16 amino acids. Unmatched junction bases numbered 5, after V lost 5 bases and J lost 1 base. CDR3 in DNA: TGTGCCAGCAGTCCTCCGGGACAGGGGAACACCGGGGAGCTGTTTTTT. It translates to CASSPPGQGNTGELFF.

This clonotype has only a few counts. CDR3 protein: CASSVLGGEQFF. CDR3 DNA sequence: TGTGCCAGCAGCGTCCTGGGGGGTGAGCAGTTCTTC. This sequence joins TRBV9 and TRBJ2-1; possibly TRBD2 for D (6 bases). This CDR3 comprises 12 residues. V was cut by 2 bases and J by 9 bases, with 9 bases left in between. From germline, CDR1 is SGDLS and CDR2 YYNGEE.

A few counts support this clonotype. The chain is built from TRBV11-2 and TRBJ2-7; possible D gene TRBD2, 7 bases. The CDR3 extends over 18 amino acids. Trimming removed 7 bases at V and 4 bases at J, with 29 bases between. Germline V gene data show CDR1 as SGHAT and CDR2 as FQNNGV. The CDR3 is CASTPMGLRGAGAYEQYF. The CDR3, as DNA: TGTGCCAGCACCCCCATGGGTCTCCGGGGGGCAGGTGCTTACGAGCAGTACTTC.

With regard to this clonotype: At one of its ends the junction is not consistent with the germline gene, which may arise from a read error. This chain joins TRBV9 and TRBJ1-1; a weak D match, TRBD1 (5 bases). Germline-derived CDR1 and CDR2 are SGDLS and YYNGEE. There are 15 residues in the CDR3. The CDR3 is CVSSANSGPNTEAFF. CDR3 sequence (DNA): TGTGTCAGCAGCGCGAACTCGGGGCCCAACACTGAAGCTTTCTTT.

As regards this clonotype: A much larger clone sits a single nucleotide away, making a read error possible. This sequence joins TRBV10-3 and TRBJ1-2; D is uncertain. Trimming removed 10 bases from V and 2 bases from J, with 14 bases in between. Germline CDR1 and CDR2: ENHRY and SYGVKD. The CDR3 runs to 13 residues. The CDR3 DNA is TGTGCCACCCGGACGGATGTCAACTATGGCTACACCTTC. As protein: CATRTDVNYGYTF.

This clonotype was seen a few times. This sequence joins TRBV27 and TRBJ2-3; D call uncertain. This CDR3 region has 12 residues. Trimming took off 4 bases at V and 2 bases at J, with 4 bases between the two ends. Germline V gene sequence: CDR1 MNHEY, CDR2 SMNVEV (reference sequence). DNA for the CDR3: TGTGCCAGCAGTTCAGACACAGATACGCAGTATTTT. It specifies CASSSDTDTQYF.

Details on this clonotype: A much larger clonotype is one base distant, so this may be a read error. The V and J genes are TRBV6-2 or TRBV6-3 and TRBJ1-1; no clear D gene. The CDR3 is 11 amino acids. Looked up from germline, CDR1 is MNHEY and CDR2 is SVGEGT. With 5 bases removed from V and 6 bases from J, the gap between germline ends came to 7 bases. DNA of the CDR3: TGTGCCAGCAGTGCGGGCGCTGAAGCTTTCTTT. This translates into CASSAGAEAFF.